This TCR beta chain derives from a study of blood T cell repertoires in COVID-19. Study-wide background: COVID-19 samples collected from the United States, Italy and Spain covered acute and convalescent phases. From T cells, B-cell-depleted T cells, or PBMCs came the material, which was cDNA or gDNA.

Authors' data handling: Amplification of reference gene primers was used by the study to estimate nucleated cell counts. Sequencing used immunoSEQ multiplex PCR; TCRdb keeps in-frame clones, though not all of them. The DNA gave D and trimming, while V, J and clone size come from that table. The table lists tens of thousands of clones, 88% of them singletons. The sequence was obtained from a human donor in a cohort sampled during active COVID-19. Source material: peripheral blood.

CDR3 residues: CASSAATGFGSPLHF. CDR3 in DNA: TGTGCCAGCAGCGCCGCGACAGGGTTTGGTTCACCCCTCCACTTT. The rearrangement uses TRBV9 and TRBJ1-6, with 7 bases aligning to TRBD1. The CDR3 length is 15 residues. The germline V gene encodes CDR1 SGDLS and CDR2 YYNGEE. Germline trimming cut 3 bases from V and 9 bases from J; bases unmatched to any gene: 9.